A selection of T cell receptor beta chains follows, all from one sample in a study of blood T cells in healthy people across ages. TCRdb used MiXCR to reprocess the 5' RACE reads, holding one entry per CDR3 protein. In the table there are approximately 790,000 distinct CDR3 sequences, 55% to 65% of which are singletons. Sequences were obtained from blood. The origin of the receptors is a man aged 25 to 40 in good health. Both conserved end residues are part of each CDR3. The D gene is left open where the match is weak. Size values are once, few and many counts, or a class for expanded clones, and some rows have none.

V: TRBV29-1; D: .; size: .; J: TRBJ2-7; DNA: TGCAGCGTTGAAGGCTCCACCTCCTACGAGCAGTACTTC; CDR3: CSVEGSTSYEQYF
V: TRBV6-2/TRBV6-3; D: .; size: .; J: TRBJ2-1; DNA: TGTGCCAGCGGAGAATTAGGGACGGGTTATAATGAGCAGTTCTTC; CDR3: CASGELGTGYNEQFF
V: TRBV4-2; D: .; size: few; J: TRBJ2-7; DNA: TGTGCCAGCAGCCAAGATTTGAGCGGCCTCTACGAGCAGTACTTC; CDR3: CASSQDLSGLYEQYF
V: TRBV10-3; D: .; size: once; J: TRBJ2-7; DNA: TGTGCCATCAGTGAGACCCTAGGGATGACCTACGAGCAGTACTTC; CDR3: CAISETLGMTYEQYF
V: TRBV11-2; D: .; size: .; J: TRBJ2-1; DNA: TGTGCCAGCAGCTTCGGTAGCGGCAATGAGCAGTTCTTC; CDR3: CASSFGSGNEQFF
V: TRBV28; D: .; size: once; J: TRBJ1-5; DNA: TGTGCCAGCAGCACCCTGGGGGAGGGGGGTCAGCCCCAGCATTTT; CDR3: CASSTLGEGGQPQHF
V: TRBV29-1; D: TRBD1; size: .; J: TRBJ1-4; DNA: TGCAGCGGACGGACAGGGCAGGGTGAAAAACTGTTTTTT; CDR3: CSGRTGQGEKLFF
V: TRBV10-3; D: .; size: .; J: TRBJ1-1; DNA: TGTGCCATCAGGGACATCGGGACTACCGAAGAACCTGAAGCTTTCTTT; CDR3: CAIRDIGTTEEPEAFF
V: TRBV7-2; D: .; size: many; J: TRBJ2-5; DNA: TGTGCCAGCAGCCCCCGGGCTAGCAGAATACAAGAGACCCAGTACTTC; CDR3: CASSPRASRIQETQYF
V: TRBV27; D: .; size: few; J: TRBJ1-5; DNA: TGTGCCAGCAGTCCTTCGACCGGGGGGTATCAGCCCCAGCATTTT; CDR3: CASSPSTGGYQPQHF
V: TRBV27; D: TRBD2; size: few; J: TRBJ2-2; DNA: TGTGCCAGCAGTTTCAGTGCGGGAGGGACCGGGGAGCTGTTTTTT; CDR3: CASSFSAGGTGELFF
V: TRBV29-1; D: TRBD1; size: .; J: TRBJ2-1; DNA: TGCAGCGTTGAGGGACAGTTCAATGAGCAGTTCTTC; CDR3: CSVEGQFNEQFF
V: TRBV15; D: TRBD1; size: .; J: TRBJ2-7; DNA: TGTGCCACCAGCACCCGGGACAGCCCCTACGAGCAGTACTTC; CDR3: CATSTRDSPYEQYF
V: TRBV6-6; D: .; size: few; J: TRBJ2-1; DNA: TGTGCCAGCAGTTACTCGACGGGGGCGGTTTACAATGAGCAGTTCTTC; CDR3: CASSYSTGAVYNEQFF
V: TRBV13; D: TRBD2; size: few; J: TRBJ2-4; DNA: TGTGCCAGCAGCAACACGTTGGGAGGGGTGTCCAAAAACATTCAGTACTTC; CDR3: CASSNTLGGVSKNIQYF
V: TRBV2; D: .; size: .; J: TRBJ2-5; DNA: TGTGCCAGCAGTGACCCAGGGGAAAGAGAGACCCAGTACTTC; CDR3: CASSDPGERETQYF
V: TRBV20-1; D: .; size: few; J: TRBJ2-7; DNA: TGCAGTGCTAGAGGCGGGGAAGCCTACGAGCAGTACTTC; CDR3: CSARGGEAYEQYF
V: TRBV7-9; D: TRBD1; size: once; J: TRBJ2-7; DNA: TGTGCCAGCAGCGACAGCCGGGACAGGGAAATTTACGAGCAGTACTTC; CDR3: CASSDSRDREIYEQYF
V: TRBV7-2; D: TRBD1; size: .; J: TRBJ1-2; DNA: TGTGCCAGCATCCAGGGGGCTAACTATGGCTACACCTTC; CDR3: CASIQGANYGYTF
V: TRBV15; D: TRBD1; size: once; J: TRBJ1-1; DNA: TGTGCCACCAGCAGAGATTGGCAGGGGGGAGCTTTCTTT; CDR3: CATSRDWQGGAFF
V: TRBV15; D: TRBD2; size: .; J: TRBJ2-1; DNA: TGTGCCACCAGCAGAGAGGGGCGGGGGTACAATGAGCAGTTCTTC; CDR3: CATSREGRGYNEQFF
V: TRBV28; D: .; size: .; J: TRBJ1-2; DNA: TGTGCCAGCAGTTTATTGGGCCCAATTGATGGCTACACCTTC; CDR3: CASSLLGPIDGYTF
V: TRBV28; D: .; size: once; J: TRBJ2-7; DNA: TGTGCCAGCAGTTCCCCGGCAGGAGATGGGAGCTACGAGCAGTACTTC; CDR3: CASSSPAGDGSYEQYF
V: TRBV24-1; D: .; size: .; J: TRBJ2-1; DNA: TGTGCCACCAGTGACCGACTTGGGGGGTTACAAGAGACCCAGTTCTTC; CDR3: CATSDRLGGLQETQFF
V: TRBV29-1; D: .; size: .; J: TRBJ2-3; DNA: TGCAGCGTCCCTCCCACAGATACGCAGTATTTT; CDR3: CSVPPTDTQYF